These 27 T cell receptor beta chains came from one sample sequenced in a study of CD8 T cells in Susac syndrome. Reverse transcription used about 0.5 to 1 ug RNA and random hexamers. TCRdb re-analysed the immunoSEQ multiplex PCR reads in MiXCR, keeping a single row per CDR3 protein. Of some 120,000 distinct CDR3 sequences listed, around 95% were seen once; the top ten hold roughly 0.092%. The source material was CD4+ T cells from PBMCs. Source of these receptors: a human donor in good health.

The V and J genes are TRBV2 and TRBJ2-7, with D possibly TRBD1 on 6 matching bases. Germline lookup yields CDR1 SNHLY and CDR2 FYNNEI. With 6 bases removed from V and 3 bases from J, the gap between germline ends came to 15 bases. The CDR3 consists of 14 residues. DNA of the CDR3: TGTGCCAGCAGGGAGGACAGTGTCAACTACGAGCAGTACTTC. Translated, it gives CASREDSVNYEQYF.

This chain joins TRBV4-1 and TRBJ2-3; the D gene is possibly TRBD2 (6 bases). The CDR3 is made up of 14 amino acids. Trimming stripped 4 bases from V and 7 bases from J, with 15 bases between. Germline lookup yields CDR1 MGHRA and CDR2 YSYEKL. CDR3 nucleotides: TGCGCCAGCAGCCCCTCGGTAGCGGAGCATACGCAGTATTTT. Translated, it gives CASSPSVAEHTQYF.

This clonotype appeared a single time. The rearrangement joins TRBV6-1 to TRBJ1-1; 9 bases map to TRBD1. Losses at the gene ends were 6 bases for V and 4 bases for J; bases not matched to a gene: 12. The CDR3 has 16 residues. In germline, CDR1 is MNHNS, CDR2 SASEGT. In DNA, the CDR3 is TGTGCCAGCAGCACAGGGGGCCTGGGAAGGGGCACTGAAGCTTTCTTT. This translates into CASSTGGLGRGTEAFF.

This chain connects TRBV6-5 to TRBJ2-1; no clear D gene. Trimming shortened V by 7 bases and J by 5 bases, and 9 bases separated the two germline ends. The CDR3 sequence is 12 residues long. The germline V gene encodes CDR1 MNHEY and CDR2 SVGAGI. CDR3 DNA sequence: TGTGCCAGCACGTCAGGTGACAATGAGCAGTTCTTC. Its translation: CASTSGDNEQFF.

CDR3 residues: CASRTSGTTGELFF. The CDR3 DNA follows: TGTGCCAGCAGAACAAGCGGGACCACCGGGGAGCTGTTTTTT. The V gene is TRBV3-1, the J gene TRBJ2-2, with 7 positions matching TRBD2. CDR1 and CDR2 (germline): LGHDT, YNNKEL (reference sequence). J lost 4 bases, V lost 6 bases, and 5 bases had no gene match. This CDR3 has 14 amino acids. The full variable domain, with the rest looked up from reference TRBV3-1 and TRBJ2-2, is DTAVSQTPKYLVTQMGNDKSIKCEQNLGHDTMYWYKQDSKKFLKIMFSYNNKELIINETVPNRFSPKSPDKAHLNLHINSLELGDSAVYFCASRTSGTTGELFFGEGSRLTVL.

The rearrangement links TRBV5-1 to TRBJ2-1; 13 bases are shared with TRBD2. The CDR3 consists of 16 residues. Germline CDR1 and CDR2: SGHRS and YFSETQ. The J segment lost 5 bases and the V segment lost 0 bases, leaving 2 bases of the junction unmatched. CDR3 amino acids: CASSLAGTSGDNEQFF. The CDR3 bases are TGCGCCAGCAGCTTGGCCGGGACTAGCGGGGACAATGAGCAGTTCTTC.

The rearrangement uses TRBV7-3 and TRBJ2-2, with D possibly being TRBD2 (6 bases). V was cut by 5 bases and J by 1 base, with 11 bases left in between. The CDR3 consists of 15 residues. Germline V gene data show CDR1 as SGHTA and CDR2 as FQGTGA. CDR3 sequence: CASSPGVRNTGELFF. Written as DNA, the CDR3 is TGTGCCAGCAGCCCGGGAGTACGGAACACCGGGGAGCTGTTTTTT.

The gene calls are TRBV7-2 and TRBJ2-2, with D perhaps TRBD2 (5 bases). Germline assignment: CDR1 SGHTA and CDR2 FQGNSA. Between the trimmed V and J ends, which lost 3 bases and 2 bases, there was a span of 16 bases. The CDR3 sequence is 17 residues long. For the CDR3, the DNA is TGTGCCAGCAGCTTCCCGCAGCGGCTAGCTAACACCGGGGAGCTGTTTTTT. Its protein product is CASSFPQRLANTGELFF.

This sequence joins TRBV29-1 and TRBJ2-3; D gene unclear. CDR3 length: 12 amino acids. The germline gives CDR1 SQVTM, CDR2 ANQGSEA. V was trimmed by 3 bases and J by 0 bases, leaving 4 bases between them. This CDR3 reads CSVDGSTDTQYF. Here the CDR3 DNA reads TGCAGCGTTGACGGAAGCACAGATACGCAGTATTTT.

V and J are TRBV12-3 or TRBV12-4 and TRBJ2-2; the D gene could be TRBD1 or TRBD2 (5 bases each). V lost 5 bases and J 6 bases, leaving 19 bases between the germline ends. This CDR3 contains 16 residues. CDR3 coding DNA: TGTGCCAGCAGTAGCCGGGACCCCCGGAGGCCCGGGGAGCTGTTTTTT. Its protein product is CASSSRDPRRPGELFF.

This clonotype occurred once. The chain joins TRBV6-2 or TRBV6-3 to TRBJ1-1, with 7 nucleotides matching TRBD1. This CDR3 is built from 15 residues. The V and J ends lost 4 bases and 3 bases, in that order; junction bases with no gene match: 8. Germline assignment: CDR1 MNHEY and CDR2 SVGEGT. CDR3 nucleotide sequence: TGTGCCAGCAGTTCCGTTGACAGGGCAGACACTGAAGCTTTCTTT. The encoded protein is CASSSVDRADTEAFF.

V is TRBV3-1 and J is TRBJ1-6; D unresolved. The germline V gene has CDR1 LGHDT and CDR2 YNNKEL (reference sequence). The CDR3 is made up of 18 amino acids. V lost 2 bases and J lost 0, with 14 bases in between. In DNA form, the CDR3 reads TGTGCCAGCAGCCAAAGCCCCCCACCGAGCTCCTATAATTCACCCCTCCACTTT. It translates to CASSQSPPPSSYNSPLHF.

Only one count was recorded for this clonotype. The CDR3 region is CAISESTQLYGYTF. The DNA of the CDR3 is TGTGCCATCAGTGAGTCTACCCAGCTCTATGGCTACACCTTC. The rearrangement links TRBV10-3 to TRBJ1-2; D gene ambiguous. This CDR3 is built from 14 residues. V lost 0 bases and J 4 bases, leaving 9 bases between the germline ends. Germline-derived CDR1 and CDR2 are ENHRY and SYGVKD.

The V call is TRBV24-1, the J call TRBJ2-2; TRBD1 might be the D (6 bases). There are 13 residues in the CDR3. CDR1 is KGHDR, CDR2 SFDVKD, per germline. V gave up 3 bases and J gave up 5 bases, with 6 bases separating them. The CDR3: CATSDTGTGELFF. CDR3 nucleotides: TGTGCCACCAGTGATACAGGGACCGGGGAGCTGTTTTTT.

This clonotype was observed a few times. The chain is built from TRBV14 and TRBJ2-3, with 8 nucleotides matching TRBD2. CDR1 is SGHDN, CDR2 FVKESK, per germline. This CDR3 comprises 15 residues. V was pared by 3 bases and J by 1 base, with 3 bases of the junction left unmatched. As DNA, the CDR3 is TGTGCCAGCAGCCAGGCTAGCGGGCGCACAGATACGCAGTATTTT. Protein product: CASSQASGRTDTQYF.

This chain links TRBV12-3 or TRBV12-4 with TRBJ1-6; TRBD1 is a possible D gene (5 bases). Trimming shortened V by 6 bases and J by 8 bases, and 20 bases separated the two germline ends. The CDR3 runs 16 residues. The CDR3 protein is CASSPRGTGGDSPLHF. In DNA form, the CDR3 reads TGTGCCAGCAGCCCGAGGGGTACGGGTGGTGATTCACCCCTCCACTTT.

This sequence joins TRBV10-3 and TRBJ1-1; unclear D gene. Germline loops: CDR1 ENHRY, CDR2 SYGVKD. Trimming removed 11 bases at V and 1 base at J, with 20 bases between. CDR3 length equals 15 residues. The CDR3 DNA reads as TGTGCCGTCAAGGAGGGAAGGGAGGGGAACACTGAAGCTTTCTTT. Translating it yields CAVKEGREGNTEAFF.

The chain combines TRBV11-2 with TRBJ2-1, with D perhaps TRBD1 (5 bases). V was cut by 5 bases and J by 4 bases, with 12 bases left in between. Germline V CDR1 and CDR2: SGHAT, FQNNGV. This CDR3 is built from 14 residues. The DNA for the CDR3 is TGTGCCAGCAGCGCCATCCAGGGATACAATGAGCAGTTCTTC. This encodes CASSAIQGYNEQFF.

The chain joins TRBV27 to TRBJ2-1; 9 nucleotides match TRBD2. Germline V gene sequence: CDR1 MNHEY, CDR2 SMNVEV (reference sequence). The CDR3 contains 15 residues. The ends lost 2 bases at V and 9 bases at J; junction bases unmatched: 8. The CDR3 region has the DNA TGTGCCAGCAGTTTAGGCCTAGCGGGGAAGGGTGAGCAGTTCTTC. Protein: CASSLGLAGKGEQFF.

The CDR3 sequence: CASSLKLAGPYEQYF. For the CDR3, the DNA is TGTGCCAGCAGTTTAAAGCTAGCGGGACCCTACGAGCAGTACTTC. The chain recombines TRBV28 with TRBJ2-7; the match to TRBD2 covers 9 bases. CDR3 length equals 15 residues. The V segment lost 2 bases and the J segment 2 bases; nucleotides outside the gene matches: 4. Germline CDR1 and CDR2: MDHEN and SYDVKM. Together with reference TRBV28 and TRBJ2-7, the CDR3 gives the full variable domain: DVKVTQSSRYLVKRTGEKVFLECVQDMDHENMFWYRQDPGLGLRLIYFSYDVKMKEKGDIPEGYSVSREKKERFSLILESASTNQTSMYLCASSLKLAGPYEQYFGPGTRLTVT.

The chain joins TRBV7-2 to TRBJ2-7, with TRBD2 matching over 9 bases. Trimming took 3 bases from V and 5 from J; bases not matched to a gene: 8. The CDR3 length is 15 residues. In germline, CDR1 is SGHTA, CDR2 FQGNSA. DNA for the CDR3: TGTGCCAGCAGCTTTCCGACTAGCGGCAGAGACGAGCAGTACTTC. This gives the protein CASSFPTSGRDEQYF. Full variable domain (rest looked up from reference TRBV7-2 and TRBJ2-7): GAGVSQSPSNKVTEKGKDVELRCDPISGHTALYWYRQSLGQGLEFLIYFQGNSAPDKSGLPSDRFSAERTGGSVSTLTIQRTQQEDSAVYLCASSFPTSGRDEQYFGPGTRLTVT.

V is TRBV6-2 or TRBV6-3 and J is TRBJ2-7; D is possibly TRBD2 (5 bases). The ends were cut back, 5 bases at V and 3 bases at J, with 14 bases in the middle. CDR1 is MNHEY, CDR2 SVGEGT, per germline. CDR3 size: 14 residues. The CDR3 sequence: CASSGGGWFYEQYF. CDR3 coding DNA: TGTGCCAGCAGTGGCGGAGGTTGGTTCTACGAGCAGTACTTC.

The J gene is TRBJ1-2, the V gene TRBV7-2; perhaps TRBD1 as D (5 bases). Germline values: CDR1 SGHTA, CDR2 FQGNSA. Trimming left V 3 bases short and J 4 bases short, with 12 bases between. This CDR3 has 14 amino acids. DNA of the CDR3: TGTGCCAGCAGCTTCCCCGACAGATCCTATGGCTACACCTTC. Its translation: CASSFPDRSYGYTF.

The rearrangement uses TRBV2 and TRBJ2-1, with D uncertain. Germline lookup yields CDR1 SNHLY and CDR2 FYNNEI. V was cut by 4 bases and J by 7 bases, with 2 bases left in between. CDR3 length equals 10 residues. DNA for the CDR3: TGTGCCAGCAGTGTAAATGAGCAGTTCTTC. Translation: CASSVNEQFF.

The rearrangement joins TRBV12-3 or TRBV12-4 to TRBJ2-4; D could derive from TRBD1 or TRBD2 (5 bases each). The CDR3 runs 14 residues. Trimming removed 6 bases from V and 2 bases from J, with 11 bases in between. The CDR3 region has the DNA TGTGCCAGCAGGGGGGATGCGACCAAAAACATTCAGTACTTC. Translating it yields CASRGDATKNIQYF.

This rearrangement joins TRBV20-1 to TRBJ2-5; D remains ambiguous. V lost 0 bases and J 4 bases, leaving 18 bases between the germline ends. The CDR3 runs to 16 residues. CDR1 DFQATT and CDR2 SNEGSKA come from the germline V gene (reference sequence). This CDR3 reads CSARDLVWQVRETQYF. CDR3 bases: TGCAGTGCTAGAGATCTGGTTTGGCAGGTTAGAGAGACCCAGTACTTC.

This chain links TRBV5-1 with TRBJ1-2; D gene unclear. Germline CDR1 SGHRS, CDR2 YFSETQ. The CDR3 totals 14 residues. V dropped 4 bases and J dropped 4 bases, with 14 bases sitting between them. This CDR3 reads CASSDSGRFYGYTF. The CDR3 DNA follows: TGCGCCAGCAGCGACTCCGGGCGATTCTATGGCTACACCTTC.